These 2 T cell receptor beta chains came from one sample sequenced in a study of T cell responses to AZD1222 COVID-19 vaccine. Sequenced by immunoSEQ multiplex PCR; TCRdb stores in-frame clones only, minus some. The sample lists 100,000 to 150,000 clones; approximately 91% were seen once. The material sequenced was peripheral blood, taken on day 0 of AZD1222 vaccination. The receptors originated from an adult in good health.

The gene calls are TRBV19 and TRBJ1-5, with D possibly TRBD1 on 5 matching bases. The CDR3 has 13 amino acids. V lost 11 bases, J lost 1 base, and 12 bases lay in between. Germline CDR1 is LNHDA and CDR2 is SQIVND (reference sequence). The CDR3 DNA sequence: TGTGCCTCCCGGGGGGGAAGCAATCAGCCCCAGCATTTT. Its translation: CASRGGSNQPQHF.

The rearrangement links TRBV7-6 to TRBJ2-1; 9 bases match TRBD2. The germline gives CDR1 SGHVS, CDR2 FNYEAQ. The J segment lost 5 bases and the V segment lost 5 bases, leaving 13 bases of the junction unmatched. The CDR3 totals 17 residues. Here the CDR3 reads CASSTGAEIAGDNEQFF. The DNA for the CDR3 is TGTGCCAGCAGCACCGGGGCGGAGATAGCGGGGGACAATGAGCAGTTCTTC.